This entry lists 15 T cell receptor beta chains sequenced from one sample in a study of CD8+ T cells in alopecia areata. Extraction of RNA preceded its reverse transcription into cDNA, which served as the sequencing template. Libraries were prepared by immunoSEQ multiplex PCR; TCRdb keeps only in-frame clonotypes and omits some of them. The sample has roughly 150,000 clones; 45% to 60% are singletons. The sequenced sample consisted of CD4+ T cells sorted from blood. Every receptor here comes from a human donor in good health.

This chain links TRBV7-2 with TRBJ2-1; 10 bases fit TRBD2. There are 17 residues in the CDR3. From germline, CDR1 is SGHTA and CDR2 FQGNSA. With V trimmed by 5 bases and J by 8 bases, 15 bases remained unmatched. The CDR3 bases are TGTGCCAGCAGCCGAAGATCCATAGCGGGAGGAAGGTATGAGCAGTTCTTC. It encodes CASSRRSIAGGRYEQFF. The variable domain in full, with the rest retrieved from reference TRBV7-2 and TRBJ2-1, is GAGVSQSPSNKVTEKGKDVELRCDPISGHTALYWYRQSLGQGLEFLIYFQGNSAPDKSGLPSDRFSAERTGGSVSTLTIQRTQQEDSAVYLCASSRRSIAGGRYEQFFGPGTRLTVL.

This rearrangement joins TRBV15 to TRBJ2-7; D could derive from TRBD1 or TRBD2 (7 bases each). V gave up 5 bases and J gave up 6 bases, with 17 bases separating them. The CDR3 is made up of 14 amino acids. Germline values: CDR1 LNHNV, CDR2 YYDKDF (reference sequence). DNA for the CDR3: TGTGCCACCAGCCGGACCGACAGGGAGGGCGAGCAGTACTTC. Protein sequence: CATSRTDREGEQYF.

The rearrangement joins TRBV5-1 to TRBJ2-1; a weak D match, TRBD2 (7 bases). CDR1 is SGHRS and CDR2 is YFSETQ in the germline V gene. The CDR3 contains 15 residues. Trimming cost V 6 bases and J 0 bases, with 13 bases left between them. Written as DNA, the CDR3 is TGCGCCAGCAAGGGGGGGAGTAGCTCCTACAATGAGCAGTTCTTC. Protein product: CASKGGSSSYNEQFF.

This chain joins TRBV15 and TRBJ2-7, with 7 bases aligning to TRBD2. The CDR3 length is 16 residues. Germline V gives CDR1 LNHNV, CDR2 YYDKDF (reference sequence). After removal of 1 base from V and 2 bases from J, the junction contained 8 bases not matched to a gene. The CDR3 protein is CATSRVRLAVPYEQYF. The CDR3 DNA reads TGTGCCACCAGCAGAGTTCGCCTAGCGGTGCCCTACGAGCAGTACTTC.

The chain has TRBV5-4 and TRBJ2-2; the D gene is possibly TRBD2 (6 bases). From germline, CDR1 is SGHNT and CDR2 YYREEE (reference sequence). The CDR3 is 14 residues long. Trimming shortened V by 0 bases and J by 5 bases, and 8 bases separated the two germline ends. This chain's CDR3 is CASSLARGTGELFF. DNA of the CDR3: TGTGCCAGCAGCTTGGCCCGGGGGACCGGGGAGCTGTTTTTT.

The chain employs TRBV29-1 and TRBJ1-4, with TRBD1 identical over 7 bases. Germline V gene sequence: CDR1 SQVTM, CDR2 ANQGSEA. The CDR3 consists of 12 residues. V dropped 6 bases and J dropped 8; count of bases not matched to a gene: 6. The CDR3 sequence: CSVRQGREKLFF. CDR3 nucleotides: TGCAGCGTCCGACAGGGACGCGAAAAACTGTTTTTT.

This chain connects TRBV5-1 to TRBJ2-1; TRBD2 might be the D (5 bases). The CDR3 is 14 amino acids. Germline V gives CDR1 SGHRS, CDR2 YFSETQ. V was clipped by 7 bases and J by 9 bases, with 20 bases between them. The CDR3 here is CASGGGSRSAEQFF. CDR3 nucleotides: TGCGCCAGCGGAGGCGGTAGCAGGTCAGCTGAGCAGTTCTTC.

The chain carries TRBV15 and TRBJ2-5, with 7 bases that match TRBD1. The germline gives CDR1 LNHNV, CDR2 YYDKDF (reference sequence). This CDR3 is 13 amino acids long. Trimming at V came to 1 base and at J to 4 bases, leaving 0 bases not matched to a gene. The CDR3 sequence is CATSRGQGETQYF. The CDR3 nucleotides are TGTGCCACCAGCAGAGGACAGGGAGAGACCCAGTACTTC.

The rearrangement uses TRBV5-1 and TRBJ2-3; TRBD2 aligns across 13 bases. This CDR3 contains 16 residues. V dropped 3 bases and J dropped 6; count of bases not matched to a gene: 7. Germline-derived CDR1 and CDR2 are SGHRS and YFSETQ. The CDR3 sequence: CASSSTSGRAADTQYF. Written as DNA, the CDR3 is TGCGCCAGCAGCTCCACTAGCGGGAGGGCCGCGGATACGCAGTATTTT.

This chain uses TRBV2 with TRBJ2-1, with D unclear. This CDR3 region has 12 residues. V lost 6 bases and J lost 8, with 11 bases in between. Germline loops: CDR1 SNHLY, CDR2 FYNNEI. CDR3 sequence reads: CASRERRDEQFF. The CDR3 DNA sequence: TGTGCCAGCAGAGAAAGACGTGATGAGCAGTTCTTC.

For the CDR3, the DNA is TGTGCCAGCAGCTTAACGCATAGCACAGATACGCAGTATTTT. This sequence encodes CASSLTHSTDTQYF. The chain uses TRBV7-9 and TRBJ2-3; D not resolved. The germline V and J ends were trimmed by 2 bases and 0 bases, with 6 bases remaining between them. This CDR3 has 14 residues. Germline V CDR1 and CDR2: SEHNR, FQNEAQ (reference sequence).

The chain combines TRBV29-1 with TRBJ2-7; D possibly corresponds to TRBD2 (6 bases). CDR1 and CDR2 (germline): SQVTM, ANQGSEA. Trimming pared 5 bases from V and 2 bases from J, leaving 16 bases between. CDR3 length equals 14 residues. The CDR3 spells CSVSEGWGPYEQYF. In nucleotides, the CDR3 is TGCAGCGTTTCGGAGGGGTGGGGCCCCTACGAGCAGTACTTC.

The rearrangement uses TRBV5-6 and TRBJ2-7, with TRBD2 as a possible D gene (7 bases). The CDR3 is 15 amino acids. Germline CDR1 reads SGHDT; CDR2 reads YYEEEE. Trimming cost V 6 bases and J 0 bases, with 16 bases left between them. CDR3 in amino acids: CASTPDGGHSYEQYF. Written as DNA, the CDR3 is TGTGCCAGCACCCCCGACGGGGGGCACTCCTACGAGCAGTACTTC.

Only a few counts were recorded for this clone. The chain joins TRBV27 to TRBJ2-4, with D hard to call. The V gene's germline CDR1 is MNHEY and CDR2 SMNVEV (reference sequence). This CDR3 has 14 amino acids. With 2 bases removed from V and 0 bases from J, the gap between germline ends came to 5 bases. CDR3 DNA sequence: TGTGCCAGCAGTTTAGCCGGAGCCAAAAACATTCAGTACTTC. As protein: CASSLAGAKNIQYF.

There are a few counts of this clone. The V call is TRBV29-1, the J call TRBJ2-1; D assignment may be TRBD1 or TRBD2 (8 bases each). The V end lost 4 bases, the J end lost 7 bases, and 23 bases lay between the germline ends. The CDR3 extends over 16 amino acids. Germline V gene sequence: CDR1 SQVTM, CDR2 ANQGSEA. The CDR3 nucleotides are TGCAGCGTTGTCAGACAGGGGCGGACTAGCCTAAATGAGCAGTTCTTC. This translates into CSVVRQGRTSLNEQFF.